This T cell receptor beta chain was sequenced for a study of OX40 agonist ivuxolimab in advanced cancers. Study details: Given to patients was ivuxolimab, an agonistic anti-OX40 (CD134) antibody. Enrolled patients in dose escalation had cancers that were hepatocellular carcinoma, melanoma, renal cell or head and neck cancer. The group had a mean age of about 60 years, ranged from 23 to 79, and was around 86% male.

From germline, CDR1 is LNHNV and CDR2 YYDKDF (reference sequence). V was trimmed by 4 bases and J by 2 bases, leaving 23 bases between them. This CDR3 is built from 18 residues. The protocol was immunoSEQ multiplex PCR, while the TCRdb copy is restricted to in-frame clones and leaves out a portion. The table includes more than 20,000 clones, just under 85% detected once. The sequencing used CD4+ or CD8+ T cells sorted from blood, collected in a trial of the OX40 agonist ivuxolimab. The clonotype was recovered from an adult with an advanced solid tumor such as melanoma, head and neck, liver or kidney cancer. The chain recombines TRBV15 with TRBJ1-1; D gene uncertain. The CDR3 DNA is TGTGCCACCAGCACAACCCTGTGGGTAGCGGCGAGAAACACTGAAGCTTTCTTT. Translating gives CATSTTLWVAARNTEAFF.